The 8 T cell receptor beta chains listed next were all sequenced from one sample in a study of T-cell memory formation after mild COVID-19 (dated by TCRdb to about 2021). Receptor libraries were prepared by 5' RACE. Sequencing was carried out with an Illumina NovaSeq 6000. TCRdb took the public reads, trimmed them with fastp at Q25, ran MiXCR for clone calling and kept in-frame beta chains. Rows are combined by CDR3 protein, so each entry shows the most common genes and DNA. Here the sample has roughly 500,000 distinct CDR3 sequences; 20% occur a single time. Of the sample, around an eighth is held by the ten largest clones. Sequenced: PBMCs or a T cell subset sorted from them (not recorded which). The receptors shown here come from an adult woman who had mild COVID-19 (a few samples of this study predate the infection). The sample titles of this study are shuffled in the database, so cell type and time point are left out; the donor was told from shared clones.

This clonotype has just a few counts. V and J are TRBV11-1 and TRBJ2-5, with D possibly TRBD2 on 6 matching bases. This CDR3 contains 16 residues. Germline V CDR1 and CDR2: SGHAT, FQDESV (reference sequence). The V gene lost 5 bases and the J gene lost 2 bases, with 18 bases spanning the gap. The CDR3, as DNA: TGTGCCAGCAGCGGACAATTAGCGGTCTTGCAAGAGACCCAGTACTTC. Translated: CASSGQLAVLQETQYF.

This clonotype was detected only once. This CDR3 reads CASSLVGGKLFF. CDR3 nucleotide sequence: TGTGCCAGCAGCTTAGTTGGTGGAAAACTGTTTTTT. V gene TRBV11-2 combines with J gene TRBJ1-4; D ambiguous. The V gene lost 1 base and the J gene lost 10 bases, with 7 bases spanning the gap. This CDR3 has 12 amino acids. Looked up from germline, CDR1 is SGHAT and CDR2 is FQNNGV.

The rearrangement links TRBV12-3 or TRBV12-4 to TRBJ2-3; TRBD2 aligns across 13 bases. The V gene end was trimmed by 3 bases and the J gene end by 1 base; junction bases not matched to a gene: 4. The CDR3 loop spans 17 amino acids. The CDR3 bases are TGTGCCAGCAGTTTTGCCGGGACTAGCGGGGGCACAGATACGCAGTATTTT. Its translation is CASSFAGTSGGTDTQYF.

The chain links TRBV12-3 or TRBV12-4 to TRBJ1-5; 8 nucleotides agree with TRBD1. The J segment lost 5 bases and the V segment lost 4 bases, leaving 4 bases of the junction unmatched. The CDR3 sequence is 14 residues long. Here the CDR3 DNA reads TGTGCCAGCAGTTCAAGGACAGGGTATCAGCCCCAGCATTTT. This translates into CASSSRTGYQPQHF.

The V and J genes are TRBV11-2 and TRBJ2-7; 14 nucleotides agree with TRBD2. The CDR3 runs 16 residues. CDR1 SGHAT and CDR2 FQNNGV come from the germline V gene. With 5 bases clipped from V and 3 bases from J, the junction kept 6 bases outside the gene matches. CDR3 amino acids: CASSPGTSGGNYEQYF. CDR3 in DNA: TGTGCCAGCAGCCCGGGGACTAGCGGGGGAAACTACGAGCAGTACTTC.

The chain joins TRBV12-3 or TRBV12-4 to TRBJ2-3; D may be TRBD1 (6 bases). With 7 bases removed from V and 0 bases from J, the gap between germline ends came to 14 bases. The CDR3 contains 15 residues. CDR3 region: CASILPGHSTDTQYF. CDR3 DNA sequence: TGTGCCAGCATCCTACCGGGACACAGCACAGATACGCAGTATTTT.

This clonotype has more than one count but fewer than ten. This chain joins TRBV5-1 and TRBJ2-5; D may be TRBD2 (6 bases). The germline gives CDR1 SGHRS, CDR2 YFSETQ. The CDR3 totals 15 residues. V was pared by 4 bases and J by 2 bases, with 15 bases between. The CDR3 sequence is CASSPLGAGQETQYF. In nucleotides, the CDR3 is TGCGCCAGCAGCCCTTTGGGAGCGGGTCAAGAGACCCAGTACTTC.

This sequence joins TRBV15 and TRBJ2-1, with 7 bases matching TRBD1. Germline assignment: CDR1 LNHNV and CDR2 YYDKDF (reference sequence). V lost 2 bases and J lost 7; bases outside the gene matches: 11. CDR3 length equals 16 residues. The CDR3 nucleotides are TGTGCCACCAGCAGAATGGGAGACAGGGTTTTAAATGAGCAGTTCTTC. Translated: CATSRMGDRVLNEQFF.